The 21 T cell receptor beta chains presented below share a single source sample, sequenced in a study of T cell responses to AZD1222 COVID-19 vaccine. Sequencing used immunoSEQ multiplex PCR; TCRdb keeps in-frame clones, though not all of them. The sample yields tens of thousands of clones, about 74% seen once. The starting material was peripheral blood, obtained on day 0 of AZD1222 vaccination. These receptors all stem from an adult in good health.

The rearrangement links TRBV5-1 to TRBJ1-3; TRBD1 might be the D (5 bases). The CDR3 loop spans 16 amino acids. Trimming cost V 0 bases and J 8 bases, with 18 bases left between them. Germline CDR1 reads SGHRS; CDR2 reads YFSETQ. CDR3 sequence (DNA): TGCGCCAGCAGCTTGGTCCGGGGCCGACGGTCGGACACCATATATTTT. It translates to CASSLVRGRRSDTIYF.

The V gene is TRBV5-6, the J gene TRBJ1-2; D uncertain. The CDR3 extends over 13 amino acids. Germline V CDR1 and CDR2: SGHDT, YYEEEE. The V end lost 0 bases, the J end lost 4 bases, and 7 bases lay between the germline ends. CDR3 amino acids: CASSLGHTYGYTF. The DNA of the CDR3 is TGTGCCAGCAGCTTGGGCCACACCTATGGCTACACCTTC.

The CDR3 nucleotides are TGTGCCAGTATACCAGATTTGAACACTGAAGCTTTCTTT. Its protein product is CASIPDLNTEAFF. The chain is built from TRBV7-8 and TRBJ1-1; D is unresolved. V was shortened by 9 bases and J by 0 bases, with 11 bases between the two germline ends. Germline V gene lookup returns CDR1 SGHVS and CDR2 FQNEAQ. This CDR3 contains 13 residues.

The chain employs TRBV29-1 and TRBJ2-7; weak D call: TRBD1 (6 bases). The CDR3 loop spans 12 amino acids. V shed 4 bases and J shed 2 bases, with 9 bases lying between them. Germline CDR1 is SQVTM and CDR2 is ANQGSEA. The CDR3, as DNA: TGCAGCGTTGGGACAGACGCCTACGAGCAGTACTTC. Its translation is CSVGTDAYEQYF.

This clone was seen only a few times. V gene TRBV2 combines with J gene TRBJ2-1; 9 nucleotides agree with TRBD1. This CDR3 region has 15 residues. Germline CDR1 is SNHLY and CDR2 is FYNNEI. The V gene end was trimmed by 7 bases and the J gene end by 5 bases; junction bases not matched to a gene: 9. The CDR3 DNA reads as TGTGCCAGCATTCCCATGGGACAGGGCGACAATGAGCAGTTCTTC. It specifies CASIPMGQGDNEQFF. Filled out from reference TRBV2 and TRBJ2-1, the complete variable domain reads EPEVTQTPSHQVTQMGQEVILRCVPISNHLYFYWYRQILGQKVEFLVSFYNNEISEKSEIFDDQFSVERPDGSNFTLKIRSTKLEDSAMYFCASIPMGQGDNEQFFGPGTRLTVL.

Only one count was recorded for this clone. CDR3 protein: CASSSSTGGYGYTF. The CDR3 DNA is TGCGCCAGCAGCTCCTCGACAGGGGGCTATGGCTACACCTTC. V is TRBV5-1 and J is TRBJ1-2; 9 bases are a match to TRBD1. Germline V gene data show CDR1 as SGHRS and CDR2 as YFSETQ. The CDR3 loop spans 14 amino acids. Losses at the gene ends were 3 bases for V and 4 bases for J; bases not matched to a gene: 4.

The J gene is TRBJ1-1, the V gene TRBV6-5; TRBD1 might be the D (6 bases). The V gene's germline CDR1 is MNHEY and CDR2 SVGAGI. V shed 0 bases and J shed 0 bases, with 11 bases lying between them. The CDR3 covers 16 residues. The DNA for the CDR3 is TGTGCCAGCAGTTACTCGGCAGGGGAAATGAACACTGAAGCTTTCTTT. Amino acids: CASSYSAGEMNTEAFF.

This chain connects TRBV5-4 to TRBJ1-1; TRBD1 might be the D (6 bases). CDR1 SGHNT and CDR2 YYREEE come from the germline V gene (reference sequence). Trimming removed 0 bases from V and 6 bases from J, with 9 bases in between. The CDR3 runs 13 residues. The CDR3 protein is CASSLEWGPEAFF. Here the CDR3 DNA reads TGTGCCAGCAGCTTGGAATGGGGGCCTGAAGCTTTCTTT.

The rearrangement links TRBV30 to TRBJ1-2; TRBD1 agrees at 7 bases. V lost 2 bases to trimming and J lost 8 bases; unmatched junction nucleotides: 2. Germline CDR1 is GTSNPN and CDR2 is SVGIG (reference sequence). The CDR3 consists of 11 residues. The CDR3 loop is CAWSSGGGYTF. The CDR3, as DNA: TGTGCCTGGAGTTCAGGGGGAGGCTACACCTTC.

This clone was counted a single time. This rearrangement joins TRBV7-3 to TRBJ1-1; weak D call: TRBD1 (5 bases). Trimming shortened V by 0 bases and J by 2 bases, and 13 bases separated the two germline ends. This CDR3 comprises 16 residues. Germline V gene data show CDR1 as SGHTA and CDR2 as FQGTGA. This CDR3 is CASSLTPGPVNTEAFF. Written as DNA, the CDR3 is TGTGCCAGCAGCTTAACCCCGGGGCCCGTCAACACTGAAGCTTTCTTT.

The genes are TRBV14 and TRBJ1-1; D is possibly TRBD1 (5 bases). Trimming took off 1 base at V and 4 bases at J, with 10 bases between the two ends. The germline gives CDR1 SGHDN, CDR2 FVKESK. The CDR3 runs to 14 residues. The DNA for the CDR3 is TGTGCCAGCAGCCAAGGGACATCAGGCACTGAAGCTTTCTTT. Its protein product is CASSQGTSGTEAFF. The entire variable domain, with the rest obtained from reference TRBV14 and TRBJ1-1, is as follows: EAGVTQFPSHSVIEKGQTVTLRCDPISGHDNLYWYRRVMGKEIKFLLHFVKESKQDESGMPNNRFLAERTGGTYSTLKVQPAELEDSGVYFCASSQGTSGTEAFFGQGTRLTVV.

The CDR3 loop is CASSSGNSNQPQHF. Here the CDR3 DNA reads TGTGCCAGCAGCTCAGGGAATAGCAATCAGCCCCAGCATTTT. The chain recombines TRBV11-1 with TRBJ1-5, with D maybe TRBD1 (5 bases). Deletions cut 4 bases from V and 0 bases from J, with 7 bases between. Germline CDR1 and CDR2: SGHAT and FQDESV (reference sequence). This CDR3 is 14 amino acids long.

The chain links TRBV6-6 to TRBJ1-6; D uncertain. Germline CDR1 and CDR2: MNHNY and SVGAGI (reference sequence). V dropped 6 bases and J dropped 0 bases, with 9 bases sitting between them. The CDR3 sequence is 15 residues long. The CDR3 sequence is CASSPGSSYNSPLHF. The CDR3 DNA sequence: TGTGCCAGCAGCCCAGGTAGCTCCTATAATTCACCCCTCCACTTT.

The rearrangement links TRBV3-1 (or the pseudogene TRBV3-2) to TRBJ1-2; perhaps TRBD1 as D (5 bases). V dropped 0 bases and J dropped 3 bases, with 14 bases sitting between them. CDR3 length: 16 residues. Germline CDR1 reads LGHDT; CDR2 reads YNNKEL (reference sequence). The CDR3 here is CASSQELGRDDYGYTF. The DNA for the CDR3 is TGTGCCAGCAGCCAAGAATTGGGCAGGGACGACTATGGCTACACCTTC.

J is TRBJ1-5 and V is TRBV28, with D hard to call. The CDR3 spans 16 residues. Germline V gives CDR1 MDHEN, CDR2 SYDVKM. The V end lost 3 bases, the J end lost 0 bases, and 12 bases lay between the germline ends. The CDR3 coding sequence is TGTGCCAGCAGTTTTAAGGTCCGTATTAGCAATCAGCCCCAGCATTTT. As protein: CASSFKVRISNQPQHF.

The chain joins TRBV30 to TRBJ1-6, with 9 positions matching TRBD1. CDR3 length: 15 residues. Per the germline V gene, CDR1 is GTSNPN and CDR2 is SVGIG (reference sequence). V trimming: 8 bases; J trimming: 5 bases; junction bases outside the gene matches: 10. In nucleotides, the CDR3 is TGTGCCAGCAGCCGGGACAGGGCTAATAATTCACCCCTCCACTTT. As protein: CASSRDRANNSPLHF.

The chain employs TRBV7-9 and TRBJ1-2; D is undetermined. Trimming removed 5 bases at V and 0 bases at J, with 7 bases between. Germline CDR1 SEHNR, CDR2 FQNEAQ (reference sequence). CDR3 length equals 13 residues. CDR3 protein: CASSASANYGYTF. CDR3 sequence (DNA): TGTGCCAGCAGCGCTTCGGCTAACTATGGCTACACCTTC.

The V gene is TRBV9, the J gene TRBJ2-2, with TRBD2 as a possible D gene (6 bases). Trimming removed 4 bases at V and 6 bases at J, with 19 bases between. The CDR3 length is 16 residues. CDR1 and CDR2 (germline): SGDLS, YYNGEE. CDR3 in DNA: TGTGCCAGCAGCCAAGCGGAGGGAAGGTGGGCCGGGGAGCTGTTTTTT. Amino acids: CASSQAEGRWAGELFF.

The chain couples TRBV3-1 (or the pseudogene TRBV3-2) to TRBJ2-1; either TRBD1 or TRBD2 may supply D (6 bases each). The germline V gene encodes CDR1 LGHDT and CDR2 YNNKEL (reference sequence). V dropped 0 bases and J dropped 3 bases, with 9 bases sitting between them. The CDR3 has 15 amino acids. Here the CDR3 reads CASSQDGGYYNEQFF. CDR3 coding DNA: TGTGCCAGCAGCCAAGACGGGGGCTACTACAATGAGCAGTTCTTC.

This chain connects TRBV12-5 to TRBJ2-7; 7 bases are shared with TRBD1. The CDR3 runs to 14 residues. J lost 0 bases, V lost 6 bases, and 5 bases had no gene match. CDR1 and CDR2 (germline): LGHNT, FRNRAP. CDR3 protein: CASGGQRYSYEQYF. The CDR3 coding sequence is TGTGCTAGTGGGGGACAGCGGTACTCCTACGAGCAGTACTTC.

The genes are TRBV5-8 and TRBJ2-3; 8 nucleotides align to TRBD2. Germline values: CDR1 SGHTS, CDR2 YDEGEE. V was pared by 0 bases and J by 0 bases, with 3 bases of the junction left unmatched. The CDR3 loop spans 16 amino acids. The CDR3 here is CASSLGAGVSTDTQYF. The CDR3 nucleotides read TGTGCCAGCAGCTTGGGAGCGGGGGTGAGCACAGATACGCAGTATTTT.